Shown below are 7 T cell receptor beta chains from a single sample sequenced in a study of cytomegalovirus exposure and HLA in healthy donors. The study ran its PCR with 60 Vbeta and 13 Jbeta primers. Assay used: immunoSEQ multiplex PCR; TCRdb lists only in-frame clones, some missing. This table holds roughly 150,000 clones, 80% to 90% found once. The specimen sequenced was PBMCs. All receptors come from a woman in her late teens or twenties in good health and CMV-seronegative.

The rearrangement uses TRBV29-1 and TRBJ2-3; tentative D call: TRBD1 (6 bases). Germline lookup yields CDR1 SQVTM and CDR2 ANQGSEA. The CDR3 is 13 residues long. The V end was cut by 3 bases, the J end by 4 bases, with 11 bases between. CDR3 coding DNA: TGCAGCGTTGATTGGCAGGGGTCAGATACGCAGTATTTT. Encoded protein: CSVDWQGSDTQYF.

The chain carries TRBV7-3 and TRBJ1-1; D remains unclear. With 5 bases removed from V and 1 base from J, the gap between germline ends came to 14 bases. CDR1 is SGHTA and CDR2 is FQGTGA in the germline V gene. The length of the CDR3 is 15 residues. The CDR3 DNA reads TGTGCCAGCAGCCAGACATTGGGCAGGAACACTGAAGCTTTCTTT. As protein: CASSQTLGRNTEAFF.

As DNA, the CDR3 is TGTGCCAGCAGCTTAAAGCGGGGCACCGGGGAGCTGTTTTTT. Its protein is CASSLKRGTGELFF. This chain joins TRBV13 and TRBJ2-2, with 7 bases identical to TRBD2. V dropped 2 bases and J dropped 4; count of bases not matched to a gene: 1. CDR3 length: 14 residues. Germline V CDR1 and CDR2: PRHDT, FYEKMQ (reference sequence).

A single count supports this clone. The CDR3 spells CAWGGAHREYF. DNA of the CDR3: TGTGCCTGGGGGGGGGCTCACCGGGAGTATTTT. The chain carries TRBV30 and TRBJ2-3; possible D gene TRBD2, 7 bases. V was trimmed by 5 bases and J by 13 bases, leaving 16 bases between them. Germline V gene data show CDR1 as GTSNPN and CDR2 as SVGIG (reference sequence). This CDR3 contains 11 residues. Looking up the rest from reference TRBV30 and TRBJ2-3 gives the full variable domain: SQTIHQWPATLVQPVGSPLSLECTVEGTSNPNLYWYRQAAGRGLQLLFYSVGIGQISSEVPQNLSASRPQDRQFILSSKKLLLSDSGFYLCAWGGAHREYFGPGTRLTVL.

For the CDR3, the DNA is TGTGCCTGGAGTGGCCTCGGTCGGGAGAGCGATGAGCAGTTCTTC. Its protein is CAWSGLGRESDEQFF. The chain carries TRBV30 and TRBJ2-1; the D gene is possibly TRBD2 (6 bases). CDR1 and CDR2 (germline): GTSNPN, SVGIG (reference sequence). Trimming pared 1 base from V and 8 bases from J, leaving 18 bases between. The CDR3 consists of 15 residues.

The chain joins TRBV7-3 to TRBJ2-6; D gene unclear. The CDR3 has 16 amino acids. CDR1 and CDR2 from the germline V gene are SGHTA and FQGTGA. Deletions cut 2 bases from V and 1 base from J, with 9 bases between. This CDR3 reads CASSLSAASGANVLTF. Written as DNA, the CDR3 is TGTGCCAGCAGCTTATCCGCCGCGTCTGGGGCCAACGTCCTGACTTTC.

The chain is built from TRBV5-1 and TRBJ1-2, with 7 bases fitting TRBD1. CDR3 size: 15 residues. The junction had 12 bases not matched to a gene; V was cut back by 4 bases and J by 6 bases. Germline loops: CDR1 SGHRS, CDR2 YFSETQ. The CDR3 DNA sequence: TGCGCCAGCAGCCCCGAGCTAAGGGGGCGTAATGGCTACACCTTC. It yields the protein CASSPELRGRNGYTF.